Listed below are T cell receptor beta chains from one sample, sequenced in a study of cytomegalovirus exposure and HLA in healthy donors. Generated by immunoSEQ multiplex PCR, the TCRdb table keeps only in-frame clones and is missing some. The sample yields 150,000 to 200,000 clones, 83% seen once. The material sequenced was PBMCs. These receptors came from a man in his forties or fifties in good health and CMV-seropositive. CDR3s include the opening cysteine and the closing phenylalanine or tryptophan. Each record gives: clone size, D gene, V gene, CDR3 protein. A D gene is named only where the DNA matches it firmly. Rows give clone size only sometimes, using once, few, many, or a class for an expanded clone.

>-|-|TRBV7-8
CASSLVGPEAFF
>-|TRBD1|TRBV10-2
CASSDDRANYGYTF
>-|-|TRBV5-1
CASSFGGRDNEQFF
>once|TRBD2|TRBV6-4
CASSNFPSGLAGVTDTQYF
>few|-|TRBV10-3
CAISEWQLAQETQYF
>-|TRBD1|TRBV5-5
CASSPGQGGYEQYF
>-|-|TRBV9
CASSVHPGNTEAFF
>-|-|TRBV21-1
CASSKRLLKKLLGTGEQYF
>-|-|TRBV5-6
CASSLQGTETPLHF
>-|TRBD1|TRBV15
CATSRDRSSSYEQYF
>-|TRBD1|TRBV6-5
CASSFNRQGTSEQYF
>-|-|TRBV7-9
CSSSPPREQFF
>-|-|TRBV9
CASSELGSGVTEAFF
>-|TRBD1|TRBV19
CASSPGQGGQPQHF
>once|TRBD2|TRBV28
CASSFRTSGRVSDTQYF
>once|-|TRBV4-3
CASSQDRTVGYGYTF
>once|TRBD2|TRBV25-1
CASSDSSGGGELFF
>-|-|TRBV5-1
CASSPGSSTPEAFF
>-|-|TRBV27
CASSSAPRDNQETQYF
>-|-|TRBV6-5
CASKIAVSSYEQYF
>once|-|TRBV5-1
CASSLENLPGTEAFF
>-|-|TRBV6-1
CASSPLPSSYNEQFF
>-|TRBD1|TRBV6-4
CASSRTGDTEAFF
>once|-|TRBV11-2
CASSLDRSTGTQYF
>-|TRBD1|TRBV5-1
CASSLAGTGVGYEQYF
>-|TRBD2|TRBV2
CASSDTGTSGRSSYEQYF
>-|-|TRBV19
CASSFTGTFSTGELFF
>-|-|TRBV7-9
CASSPRVGRTEAFF